The clone carrying this T cell receptor beta chain was found many times. Its antigen is unidentified. These data come from a study of CD8 T cells in ankylosing spondylitis. Findings and limits, study-wide: Within peripheral blood, clones linked to disease were CD8+ and relatively rare. Roughly eight highly homologous variants made up a TCR beta motif that seemed to typify ankylosing spondylitis blood.

Using its own MiXCR run on the 5' RACE reads, TCRdb lists one record per CDR3 protein. The profile shows about 440,000 distinct CDR3 sequences, about a sixth of them singletons. This clonotype was obtained from a male donor with ankylosing spondylitis. Sequenced sample: blood, either unsorted or a sorted T cell fraction (not recorded which).

CDR3 sequence reads: CSAREGSGELFF. CDR3 DNA: TGCAGTGCTAGAGAGGGCAGCGGGGAGCTGTTTTTT. The rearrangement links TRBV20-1 to TRBJ2-2; no clear D. Trimming took 0 bases from V and 7 from J, leaving 6 bases between them. Germline values: CDR1 DFQATT, CDR2 SNEGSKA (reference sequence). The CDR3 runs 12 residues.